This T cell receptor beta chain was sequenced for a study of T cell responses to AZD1222 COVID-19 vaccine. Profiling relied on immunoSEQ multiplex PCR, and the TCRdb table lists in-frame clones only, not all of them. The table includes 100,000 to 150,000 clones, 88% detected once. The V gene's germline CDR1 is SEHNR and CDR2 FQNEAQ (reference sequence). This CDR3 has 16 amino acids. The junction had 8 bases not matched to a gene; V was cut back by 2 bases and J by 3 bases. The sequences come from peripheral blood, collected on day 0 of AZD1222 vaccination. The chain employs TRBV7-9 and TRBJ2-5; 8 bases align to TRBD2. The clonotype comes from an adult in good health. CDR3 DNA: TGTGCCAGCAGCTTAAGAGTTAGCGGGGCGGAAGAGACCCAGTACTTC. Its translation is CASSLRVSGAEETQYF. The whole variable domain, filled in from reference TRBV7-9 and TRBJ2-5, reads DTGVSQNPRHKITKRGQNVTFRCDPISEHNRLYWYRQTLGQGPEFLTYFQNEAQLEKSRLLSDRFSAERPKGSFSTLEIQRTEQGDSAMYLCASSLRVSGAEETQYFGPGTRLLVL.